This TCR beta chain was profiled in a study of T-cell memory formation after mild COVID-19. About the study: Among the donors, TCR clusters were largely specific to each donor.

Per the germline V gene, CDR1 is SQVTM and CDR2 is ANQGSEA. V was shortened by 6 bases and J by 6 bases, with 16 bases between the two germline ends. The CDR3 loop spans 13 amino acids. Sample barcodes and UMIs were carried by the TCR alpha and TCR beta cDNA libraries that 5'RACE generated with constant-segment primers. TCRdb independently ran MiXCR on the 5' RACE reads; one entry per CDR3 protein. The sample yields around 400,000 distinct CDR3 sequences, less than 25% seen once. This clonotype was detected many times. As yet, its antigen is unknown. Broader study findings: Researchers could not confirm that second-wave clones peaking on day 37 targeted SARS-CoV-2.

Sequenced input: PBMCs or a T cell subset sorted from them (not recorded which). This chain uses TRBV29-1 with TRBJ2-3; D remains ambiguous. This TCR was recovered from an adult woman who had mild COVID-19 (a few samples of this study predate the infection). Cell type and time point are not known. Here the CDR3 reads CSVANPPRDTQYF. In DNA form, the CDR3 reads TGCAGCGTGGCGAATCCTCCGCGGGATACGCAGTATTTT.